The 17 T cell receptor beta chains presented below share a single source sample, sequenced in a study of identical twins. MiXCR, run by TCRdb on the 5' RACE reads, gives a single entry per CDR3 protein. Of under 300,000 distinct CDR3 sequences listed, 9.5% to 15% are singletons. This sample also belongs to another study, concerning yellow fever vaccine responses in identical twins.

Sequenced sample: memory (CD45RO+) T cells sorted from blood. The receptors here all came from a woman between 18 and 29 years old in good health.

This CDR3 is CATSEGTGLGYEQYF. The CDR3 DNA follows: TGTGCCACCAGTGAGGGGACAGGGCTAGGCTACGAGCAGTACTTC. The J gene is TRBJ2-7, the V gene TRBV24-1; TRBD1 agrees at 9 bases. Germline values: CDR1 KGHDR, CDR2 SFDVKD. Trimming removed 4 bases from V and 3 bases from J; junction bases left unmatched: 6. The CDR3 sequence is 15 residues long.

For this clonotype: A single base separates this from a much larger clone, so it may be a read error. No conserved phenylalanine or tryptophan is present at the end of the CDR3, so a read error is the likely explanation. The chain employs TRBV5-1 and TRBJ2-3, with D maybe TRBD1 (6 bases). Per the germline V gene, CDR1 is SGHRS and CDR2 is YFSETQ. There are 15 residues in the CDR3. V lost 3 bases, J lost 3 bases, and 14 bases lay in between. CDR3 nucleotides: TGCGCCAGCAGCTCGATGGGCAGGGGTACAGATACGCAGTATTCT. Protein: CASSSMGRGTDTQYS.

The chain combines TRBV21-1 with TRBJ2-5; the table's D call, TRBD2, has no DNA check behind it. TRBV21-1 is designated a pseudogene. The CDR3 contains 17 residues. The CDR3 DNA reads TGTGCCAGCAGCAAACCACGACTAGCGGACATTATTGAGACCCAGTACTTC. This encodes CASSKPRLADIIETQYF.

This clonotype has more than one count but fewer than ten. The CDR3 bases are TGTGCCAGCAGCCCCACGCGGGCAACAGATACGCAGTATTTT. It translates to CASSPTRATDTQYF. V usage is TRBV7-2 and J usage is TRBJ2-3; possibly TRBD2 for D (5 bases). Germline V gives CDR1 SGHTA, CDR2 FQGNSA. The CDR3 sequence is 14 residues long. Trimming stripped 5 bases from V and 3 bases from J, with 12 bases between.

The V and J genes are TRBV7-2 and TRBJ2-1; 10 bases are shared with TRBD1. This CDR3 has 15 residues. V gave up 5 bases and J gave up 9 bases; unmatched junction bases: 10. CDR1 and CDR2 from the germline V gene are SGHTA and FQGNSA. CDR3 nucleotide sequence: TGTGCCAGCAGCGTCGGCGGGGACAGGGGCTCTGAGCAGTTCTTC. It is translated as CASSVGGDRGSEQFF.

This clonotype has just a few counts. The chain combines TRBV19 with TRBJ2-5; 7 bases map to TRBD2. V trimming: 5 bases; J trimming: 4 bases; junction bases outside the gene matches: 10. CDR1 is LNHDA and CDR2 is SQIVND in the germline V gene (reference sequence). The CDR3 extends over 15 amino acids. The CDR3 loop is CASSSTRLAGETQYF. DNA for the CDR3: TGTGCCAGTAGTTCTACCCGACTAGCAGGAGAGACCCAGTACTTC.

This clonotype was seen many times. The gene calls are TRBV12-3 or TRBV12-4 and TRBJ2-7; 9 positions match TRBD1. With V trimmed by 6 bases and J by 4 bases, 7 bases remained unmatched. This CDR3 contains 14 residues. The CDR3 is CASSATGGKYEQYF. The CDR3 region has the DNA TGTGCCAGCAGCGCCACAGGGGGCAAGTACGAGCAGTACTTC.

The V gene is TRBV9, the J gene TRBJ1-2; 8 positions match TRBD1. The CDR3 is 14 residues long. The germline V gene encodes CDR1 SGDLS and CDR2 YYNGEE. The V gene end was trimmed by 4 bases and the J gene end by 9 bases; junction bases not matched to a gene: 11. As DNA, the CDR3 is TGTGCCAGCAGCAGCCGGGACAGGTCGGTACGCTACACCTTC. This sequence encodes CASSSRDRSVRYTF.

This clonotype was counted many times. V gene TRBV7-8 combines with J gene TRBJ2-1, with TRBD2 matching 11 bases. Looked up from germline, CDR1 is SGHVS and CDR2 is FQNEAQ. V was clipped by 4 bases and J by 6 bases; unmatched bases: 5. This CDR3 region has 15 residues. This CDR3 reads CASSSVTSGGNEQFF. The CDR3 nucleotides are TGTGCCAGCAGCTCCGTTACTAGCGGGGGCAATGAGCAGTTCTTC.

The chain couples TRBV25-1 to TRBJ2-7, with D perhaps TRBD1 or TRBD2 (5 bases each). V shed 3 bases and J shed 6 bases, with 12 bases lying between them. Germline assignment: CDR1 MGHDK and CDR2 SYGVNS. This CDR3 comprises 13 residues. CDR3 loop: CASSEGTVGEQYF. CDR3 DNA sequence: TGTGCCAGCAGTGAGGGGACGGTCGGCGAGCAGTACTTC.

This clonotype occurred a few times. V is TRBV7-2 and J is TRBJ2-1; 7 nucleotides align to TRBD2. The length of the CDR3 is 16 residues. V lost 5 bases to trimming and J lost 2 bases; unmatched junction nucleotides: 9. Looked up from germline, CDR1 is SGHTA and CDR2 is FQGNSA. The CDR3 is CASSPPSGSPYNEQFF. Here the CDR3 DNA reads TGTGCCAGCAGCCCCCCTAGCGGATCGCCCTACAATGAGCAGTTCTTC.

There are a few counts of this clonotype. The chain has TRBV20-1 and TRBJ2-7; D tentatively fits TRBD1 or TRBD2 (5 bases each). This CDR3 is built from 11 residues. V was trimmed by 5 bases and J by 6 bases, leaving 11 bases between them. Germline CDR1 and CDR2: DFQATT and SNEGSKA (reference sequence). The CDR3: CSAARGGEQYF. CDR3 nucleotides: TGCAGTGCTGCGAGGGGTGGCGAGCAGTACTTC.

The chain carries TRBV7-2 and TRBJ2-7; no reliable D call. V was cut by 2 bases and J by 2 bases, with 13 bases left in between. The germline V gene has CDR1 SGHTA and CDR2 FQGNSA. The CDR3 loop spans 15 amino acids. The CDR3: CASSLYLTTTYEQYF. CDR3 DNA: TGTGCCAGCAGCTTATACCTAACCACAACCTACGAGCAGTACTTC.

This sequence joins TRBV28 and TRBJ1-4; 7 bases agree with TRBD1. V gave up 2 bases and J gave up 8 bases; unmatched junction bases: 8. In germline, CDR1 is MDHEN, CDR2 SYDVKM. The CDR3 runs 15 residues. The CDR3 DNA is TGTGCCAGCAGTTTAACCGGGACAGCAACCGAAAAACTGTTTTTT. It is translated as CASSLTGTATEKLFF.

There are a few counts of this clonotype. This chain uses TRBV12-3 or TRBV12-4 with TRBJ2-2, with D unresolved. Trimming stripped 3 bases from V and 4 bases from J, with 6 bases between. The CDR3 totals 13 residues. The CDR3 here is CASSLNPTGELFF. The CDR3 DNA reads TGTGCCAGCAGTTTGAACCCCACCGGGGAGCTGTTTTTT.

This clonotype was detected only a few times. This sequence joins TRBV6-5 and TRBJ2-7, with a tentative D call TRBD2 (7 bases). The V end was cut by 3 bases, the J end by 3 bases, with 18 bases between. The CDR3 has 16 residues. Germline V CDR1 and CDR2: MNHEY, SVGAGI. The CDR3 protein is CASSYPGGGSYYEQYF. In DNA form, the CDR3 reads TGTGCCAGCAGTTATCCGGGGGGCGGTAGCTACTACGAGCAGTACTTC.

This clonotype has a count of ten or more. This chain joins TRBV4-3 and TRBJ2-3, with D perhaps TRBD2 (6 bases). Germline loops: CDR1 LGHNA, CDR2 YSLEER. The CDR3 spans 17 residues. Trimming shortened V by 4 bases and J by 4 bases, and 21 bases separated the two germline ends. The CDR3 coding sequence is TGCGCCAGCAGCCCGACCGGGGCCGGGAGTGGCGCAGATACGCAGTATTTT. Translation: CASSPTGAGSGADTQYF.